Listed here are 21 T cell receptor beta chains from one sample, sequenced in a study of blood T cells in healthy people across ages. A J-beta primer mix and a sample-barcoded 5' primer were used in a second PCR of roughly 7 to 12 cycles. TCRdb analysed the 5' RACE reads with MiXCR anew, one entry per CDR3 protein. The sample yields 1,100,000 or so distinct CDR3 sequences, under 45% seen once. The material sequenced was blood. These receptors came from a woman aged 55-70 years in good health.

This rearrangement joins TRBV12-3 or TRBV12-4 to TRBJ2-7; 8 nucleotides match TRBD1. Trimming removed 6 bases from V and 1 base from J; junction bases left unmatched: 11. The CDR3 length is 16 residues. CDR3 region: CASSDTQTGDSYEQYF. The CDR3 nucleotides read TGTGCCAGCAGCGACACTCAGACAGGGGATTCCTACGAGCAGTACTTC.

This clonotype has only a few counts. V and J are TRBV13 and TRBJ2-3, with a tentative D call TRBD2 (7 bases). The CDR3 is 18 amino acids. CDR1 and CDR2 from the germline V gene are PRHDT and FYEKMQ (reference sequence). The V and J ends lost 2 bases and 1 base respectively, with 19 bases between them. The DNA of the CDR3 is TGTGCCAGCAGCTTACGCGGGGGTCTGGGGGCCCGCACAGATACGCAGTATTTT. This translates into CASSLRGGLGARTDTQYF. The full variable domain, with the rest looked up from reference TRBV13 and TRBJ2-3, is AAGVIQSPRHLIKEKRETATLKCYPIPRHDTVYWYQQGPGQDPQFLISFYEKMQSDKGSIPDRFSAQQFSDYHSELNMSSLELGDSALYFCASSLRGGLGARTDTQYFGPGTRLTVL.

The chain has TRBV28 and TRBJ1-4, with TRBD1 as a possible D gene (6 bases). CDR1 MDHEN and CDR2 SYDVKM come from the germline V gene. The CDR3 has 15 residues. V gave up 5 bases and J gave up 4 bases, with 14 bases separating them. CDR3 in amino acids: CASSPHREFNEKLFF. CDR3 in DNA: TGTGCCAGCAGTCCACACAGGGAGTTTAATGAAAAACTGTTTTTT.

To note about this clonotype: Germline is not matched at one junction end, which may reflect a read error. This chain links TRBV28 with TRBJ2-3, with TRBD1 identical over 8 bases. The CDR3 sequence is 15 residues long. In germline, CDR1 is MDHEN, CDR2 SYDVKM. The CDR3 here is CASRPGGPSIDTQYF. The CDR3 DNA reads TGTGCCAGCAGACCAGGGGGCCCCAGCATAGATACGCAGTATTTT.

The V call is TRBV20-1, the J call TRBJ2-3; TRBD2 agrees at 8 bases. The germline V gene encodes CDR1 DFQATT and CDR2 SNEGSKA (reference sequence). The CDR3 spans 15 residues. V trimming: 4 bases; J trimming: 5 bases; junction bases outside the gene matches: 11. CDR3 sequence (DNA): TGCAGTGCTACTCCAGCGGGAGTATCCAAAGATACGCAGTATTTT. It codes for CSATPAGVSKDTQYF.

J is TRBJ1-6 and V is TRBV27, with D perhaps TRBD1 (5 bases). The CDR3 sequence is 15 residues long. Germline V gene data show CDR1 as MNHEY and CDR2 as SMNVEV (reference sequence). Trimming cost V 7 bases and J 3 bases, with 13 bases left between them. CDR3 amino acids: CASKTRGGYNSPLHF. The CDR3 DNA sequence: TGTGCCAGCAAGACAAGGGGCGGCTATAATTCACCCCTCCACTTT.

This clonotype was counted between two and nine times. The V call is TRBV7-2, the J call TRBJ1-2, with D maybe TRBD1 (5 bases). The CDR3 has 14 amino acids. The V end was cut by 0 bases, the J end by 7 bases, with 12 bases between. The germline V gene encodes CDR1 SGHTA and CDR2 FQGNSA. The CDR3: CASSLALGQGGYTF. In nucleotides, the CDR3 is TGTGCCAGCAGCTTAGCGCTGGGGCAGGGTGGCTACACCTTC.

This clonotype turned up a few times. The V gene is TRBV20-1, the J gene TRBJ1-6, with TRBD1 as a possible D gene (6 bases). V was trimmed by 2 bases and J by 6 bases, leaving 14 bases between them. In germline, CDR1 is DFQATT, CDR2 SNEGSKA (reference sequence). The CDR3 length is 15 residues. The CDR3: CSARPRTVANSPLHF. CDR3 nucleotide sequence: TGCAGTGCTAGACCCAGGACAGTGGCTAATTCACCCCTCCACTTT.

The rearrangement uses TRBV12-3 or TRBV12-4 and TRBJ2-3, with 8 bases fitting TRBD2. With V trimmed by 7 bases and J by 4 bases, 16 bases remained unmatched. The CDR3 length is 17 residues. The CDR3 DNA is TGTGCCAGCAACTTGGTAGCGGCGGGAGGACGCGCAGATACGCAGTATTTT. Residues: CASNLVAAGGRADTQYF.

V and J are TRBV2 and TRBJ2-5, with D possibly TRBD2 on 5 matching bases. The CDR3 is made up of 13 amino acids. Germline V lookup: CDR1 SNHLY, CDR2 FYNNEI. Trimming removed 6 bases at V and 5 bases at J, with 13 bases between. DNA of the CDR3: TGTGCCAGCAGCCCGATGCGAGGGGAGACCCAGTACTTC. Its protein is CASSPMRGETQYF. Based on the CDR3 plus reference TRBV2 and TRBJ2-5, the full variable domain is EPEVTQTPSHQVTQMGQEVILRCVPISNHLYFYWYRQILGQKVEFLVSFYNNEISEKSEIFDDQFSVERPDGSNFTLKIRSTKLEDSAMYFCASSPMRGETQYFGPGTRLLVL.

In this sample, this clonotype turned up a few times. The chain combines TRBV2 with TRBJ1-5; TRBD1 aligns across 7 bases. Germline trimming cut 1 base from V and 6 bases from J; bases unmatched to any gene: 3. The CDR3 has 14 residues. Germline assignment: CDR1 SNHLY and CDR2 FYNNEI. In nucleotides, the CDR3 is TGTGCCAGCAGTGAAGGGACAGGTAGTCAGCCCCAGCATTTT. Translated: CASSEGTGSQPQHF.

The genes are TRBV15 and TRBJ2-3, with D unclear. Per germline, CDR1 LNHNV and CDR2 YYDKDF (reference sequence). V lost 5 bases, J lost 5 bases, and 11 bases lay in between. This CDR3 spans 13 amino acids. The CDR3 protein is CATSLSDKDTQYF. As DNA, the CDR3 is TGTGCCACCAGCCTGTCCGATAAAGATACGCAGTATTTT.

This chain uses TRBV28 with TRBJ2-1; a weak D match, TRBD2 (6 bases). Trimming cost V 3 bases and J 8 bases, with 14 bases left between them. CDR1 is MDHEN and CDR2 is SYDVKM in the germline V gene. The CDR3 spans 14 residues. The CDR3 DNA reads as TGTGCCAGCAGTTTTATTGCGGGGCGGGATGAGCAGTTCTTC. Protein: CASSFIAGRDEQFF.

The rearrangement links TRBV6-5 to TRBJ2-1, with 10 bases matching TRBD2. The CDR3 is made up of 16 amino acids. In germline, CDR1 is MNHEY, CDR2 SVGAGI. V was pared by 6 bases and J by 8 bases, with 13 bases of the junction left unmatched. The CDR3 nucleotides are TGTGCCAGCAGCTCACCAGGTCGGCTAGCGGGAGATGAGCAGTTCTTC. This gives the protein CASSSPGRLAGDEQFF.

The chain links TRBV5-1 to TRBJ1-1; maybe TRBD1 (6 bases). Trimming took off 0 bases at V and 0 bases at J, with 9 bases between the two ends. The V gene's germline CDR1 is SGHRS and CDR2 YFSETQ. CDR3 length: 15 amino acids. The CDR3 DNA sequence: TGCGCCAGCAGCTTGGGGGAGGGGGTGAACACTGAAGCTTTCTTT. Translated: CASSLGEGVNTEAFF.

The chain links TRBV6-2 or TRBV6-3 to TRBJ1-5, with D possibly TRBD1 on 5 matching bases. This CDR3 is 15 amino acids long. Trimming cost V 2 bases and J 4 bases, with 12 bases left between them. Germline CDR1 and CDR2: MNHEY and SVGEGT. The CDR3 protein is CASSYQGTVNQPQHF. For the CDR3, the DNA is TGTGCCAGCAGTTACCAAGGGACGGTGAATCAGCCCCAGCATTTT.

This chain uses TRBV4-2 with TRBJ2-7; 8 bases align to TRBD1. CDR1 and CDR2 from the germline V gene are LGHNA and YNFKEQ. This CDR3 has 15 amino acids. Trimming removed 3 bases from V and 4 bases from J; junction bases left unmatched: 8. This chain's CDR3 is CASSHPGDRQYEQYF. DNA of the CDR3: TGTGCCAGCAGCCACCCTGGGGACAGGCAATACGAGCAGTACTTC.

The chain has TRBV21-1 and TRBJ2-7. TRBV21-1 is deemed a pseudogene. This CDR3 contains 14 residues. The CDR3 sequence is CASSKAGGFYEQYF. CDR3 nucleotides: TGTGCCAGCAGCAAAGCTGGCGGATTCTACGAGCAGTACTTC.

V usage is TRBV5-1 and J usage is TRBJ2-1; D might be TRBD1 (5 bases). This CDR3 is built from 16 residues. Germline assignment: CDR1 SGHRS and CDR2 YFSETQ. Trimming stripped 0 bases from V and 4 bases from J, with 14 bases between. CDR3 nucleotides: TGCGCCAGCAGCTTGGGCCAGGGCCACCCTTACAATGAGCAGTTCTTC. Amino acids: CASSLGQGHPYNEQFF.

This clonotype has more than one count but fewer than ten. J is TRBJ2-1 and V is TRBV6-5; D unclear. CDR3 size: 16 residues. The V end was cut by 10 bases, the J end by 0 bases, with 19 bases between. Germline CDR1 reads MNHEY; CDR2 reads SVGAGI. CDR3 DNA: TGTGCCACCTACCGCCCCAGCGAGAGCTCCTACAATGAGCAGTTCTTC. This gives the protein CATYRPSESSYNEQFF.

This clonotype turned up a few times. This chain uses TRBV29-1 with TRBJ2-7, with D perhaps matching TRBD1 (5 bases). Germline V gives CDR1 SQVTM, CDR2 ANQGSEA. This CDR3 spans 13 amino acids. With 5 bases removed from V and 2 bases from J, the gap between germline ends came to 13 bases. The CDR3: CSVPAQGTYEQYF. The DNA for the CDR3 is TGCAGCGTTCCTGCGCAGGGTACCTACGAGCAGTACTTC.